The next 8 T cell receptor beta chains were all read from a single sample in a study of T cell repertoires in cytomegalovirus infection. The antigens for these receptors are not known. MiXCR, applied by TCRdb to the reads, yields one record per CDR3 protein. This table has 450,000 to 650,000 distinct CDR3 sequences, about 39% appearing once. Sample: cultured PBMCs, taken from culture after CMV antigen stimulation. The receptors were sampled from a human donor in good health (CMV status not recorded). Some clones in this sample may be carry-over from other donors' samples.

This clonotype occurred a few times. The chain recombines TRBV4-1 with TRBJ1-5, with a possible D match to TRBD1 (5 bases). V was clipped by 1 base and J by 4 bases, with 11 bases between them. Germline CDR1 and CDR2: MGHRA and YSYEKL. This CDR3 is 15 amino acids long. The chain's CDR3 is CASSQVSQENQPQHF. The CDR3 DNA is TGCGCCAGCAGCCAAGTGTCACAGGAAAATCAGCCCCAGCATTTT.

V is TRBV5-1 and J is TRBJ1-4; D unresolved. With 4 bases removed from V and 10 bases from J, the gap between germline ends came to 20 bases. The length of the CDR3 is 15 residues. Per germline, CDR1 SGHRS and CDR2 YFSETQ. CDR3 amino acids: CASSMGYLKGAKLFF. The CDR3 DNA is TGCGCCAGCAGCATGGGATACCTGAAAGGTGCAAAACTGTTTTTT.

The chain uses TRBV7-9 and TRBJ1-5; D is unclear. Trimming removed 3 bases at V and 4 bases at J, with 4 bases between. Germline values: CDR1 SEHNR, CDR2 FQNEAQ (reference sequence). The length of the CDR3 is 12 residues. CDR3 residues: CASSFNNQPQHF. CDR3 DNA sequence: TGTGCCAGCAGCTTCAATAATCAGCCCCAGCATTTT. Complete variable domain (other parts from reference TRBV7-9 and TRBJ1-5): DTGVSQNPRHKITKRGQNVTFRCDPISEHNRLYWYRQTLGQGPEFLTYFQNEAQLEKSRLLSDRFSAERPKGSFSTLEIQRTEQGDSAMYLCASSFNNQPQHFGDGTRLSIL.

The genes are TRBV12-3 or TRBV12-4 and TRBJ1-6; D remains ambiguous. The CDR3 runs to 15 residues. V lost 1 base to trimming and J lost 7 bases, with 11 bases between them. Here the CDR3 DNA reads TGTGCCAGCAGTTTAGACAGCCGAGAAAATTCACCCCTCCACTTT. Translation gives CASSLDSRENSPLHF.

This clonotype appeared once. This chain joins TRBV20-1 and TRBJ1-5, with D tentatively TRBD1 (6 bases). Between the trimmed V and J ends, which lost 7 bases and 7 bases, there was a span of 17 bases. This CDR3 has 13 amino acids. Germline CDR1 DFQATT, CDR2 SNEGSKA (reference sequence). CDR3 sequence reads: CSGGGGAGQPQHF. The CDR3 bases are TGCAGTGGCGGGGGGGGGGCTGGCCAGCCCCAGCATTTT.

The V gene is TRBV7-8, the J gene TRBJ2-2, with 9 bases lining up with TRBD2. The CDR3 runs 16 residues. Germline V gene lookup returns CDR1 SGHVS and CDR2 FQNEAQ. The V gene end was trimmed by 1 base and the J gene end by 0 bases; junction bases not matched to a gene: 0. The CDR3 nucleotides read TGTGCCAGCAGCTTAGGCGGGGGGGCGAACACCGGGGAGCTGTTTTTT. Its protein is CASSLGGGANTGELFF.

To note about this clonotype: One end of the junction does not line up with germline, which may come from a read error. V usage is TRBV5-4 and J usage is TRBJ2-3; tentative D call: TRBD2 (5 bases). The CDR3 has 15 amino acids. In germline, CDR1 is SGHNT, CDR2 YYREEE (reference sequence). The CDR3 reads CASSLGGSPTYTQYF. The CDR3 nucleotides are TGTGCCAGCAGCTTGGGAGGGAGCCCCACATATACGCAGTATTTT.

This clonotype appeared a few times. The chain recombines TRBV7-2 with TRBJ2-1; TRBD1 might be the D (6 bases). The CDR3 is 15 amino acids. Trimming took off 6 bases at V and 4 bases at J, with 16 bases between the two ends. From germline, CDR1 is SGHTA and CDR2 FQGNSA. The CDR3 loop is CASSSHPQGYNEQFF. CDR3 in DNA: TGTGCCAGCAGTTCACACCCCCAGGGGTACAATGAGCAGTTCTTC. The variable domain in full, completed from reference TRBV7-2 and TRBJ2-1, reads GAGVSQSPSNKVTEKGKDVELRCDPISGHTALYWYRQSLGQGLEFLIYFQGNSAPDKSGLPSDRFSAERTGGSVSTLTIQRTQQEDSAVYLCASSSHPQGYNEQFFGPGTRLTVL.